The clone carrying this TCR beta chain was seen just once. The record originates from a study of shared clonotypes between healthy human individuals. Looked up from germline, CDR1 is MNHNS and CDR2 is SASEGT. The CDR3 extends over 15 amino acids. Trimming cost V 3 bases and J 6 bases; bases outside gene matches: 7. Profiled with immunoSEQ multiplex PCR; TCRdb holds only in-frame clones, not every one. This table has hundreds of thousands of clones, about 74% appearing once. The gene calls are TRBV6-1 and TRBJ2-1; 8 bases align to TRBD2. The sample consisted of memory CD4+ T cells sorted from blood. Noted subset: CD45RA-negative fraction. The source is a woman in her twenties or thirties in good health. The CDR3 loop is CASSDPAGVPNEQFF. For the CDR3, the DNA is TGTGCCAGCAGTGATCCAGCGGGAGTCCCCAATGAGCAGTTCTTC.